The entry below gives a single T cell receptor (beta chain) sequence along with its context. These data belong to a study of monozygotic twins with cystic fibrosis. The CDR3 has 13 amino acids. CDR1 is SGHKS and CDR2 is YYEKEE in the germline V gene (reference sequence). V lost 6 bases and J lost 5, with 12 bases in between. Clones were sequenced by immunoSEQ multiplex PCR, and TCRdb holds only the in-frame ones, with some missing. The repertoire holds 30,000 to 45,000 clones, with under 90% as singletons. The chain joins TRBV5-5 to TRBJ2-1; D remains unclear. What was sequenced was blood. The clonotype comes from a girl aged 2-15 years with cystic fibrosis. CDR3 nucleotides: TGTGCCAGCAACTTCCCACACCACAATGAGCAGTTCTTC. It codes for CASNFPHHNEQFF.